The source of this TCR beta chain is a study of blood T cell repertoires in COVID-19. At the level of the study: Samples taken during acute and convalescent COVID-19 were collected in the United States, Italy and Spain. The analysed material was cDNA or gDNA that came from T cells, B-cell-depleted T cells, or PBMCs.

Methods used by the authors: Amplification of reference gene primers was used by the study to estimate nucleated cell counts. Sequencing used immunoSEQ multiplex PCR; TCRdb keeps in-frame clones, though not all of them. Clone size and the V and J calls come from that table; the DNA yielded D and trimming. Among over 200,000 clones, more than 70% were seen once, and the ten largest hold approximately 6%. This clone was seen a single time. Trimming took 7 bases from V and 6 from J, leaving 16 bases between them. The CDR3 spans 14 residues. Germline assignment: CDR1 SGHTA and CDR2 FQGNSA. The chain uses TRBV7-2 and TRBJ2-4; D unclear. The receptor's source is a man aged 80 or over with acute or convalescent COVID-19. The sample consisted of peripheral blood. This chain's CDR3 is CASKLVRASNIQYF. The DNA for the CDR3 is TGTGCCAGCAAGCTTGTTCGCGCGTCAAACATTCAGTACTTC. Using reference TRBV7-2 and TRBJ2-4 for the parts outside the CDR3, the full variable domain is GAGVSQSPSNKVTEKGKDVELRCDPISGHTALYWYRQSLGQGLEFLIYFQGNSAPDKSGLPSDRFSAERTGGSVSTLTIQRTQQEDSAVYLCASKLVRASNIQYFGAGTRLSVL.